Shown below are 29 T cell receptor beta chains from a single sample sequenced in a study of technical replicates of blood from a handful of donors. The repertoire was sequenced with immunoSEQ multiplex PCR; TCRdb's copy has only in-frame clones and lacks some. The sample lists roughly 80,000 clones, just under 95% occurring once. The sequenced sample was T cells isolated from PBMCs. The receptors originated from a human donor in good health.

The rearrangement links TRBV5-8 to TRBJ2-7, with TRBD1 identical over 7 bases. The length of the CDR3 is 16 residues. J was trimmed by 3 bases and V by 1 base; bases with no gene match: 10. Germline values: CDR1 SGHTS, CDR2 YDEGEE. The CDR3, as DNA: TGTGCCAGCAGCTTGAGACAGACAGGGACCAACTACGAGCAGTACTTC. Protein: CASSLRQTGTNYEQYF. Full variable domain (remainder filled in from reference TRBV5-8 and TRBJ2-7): EAGVTQSPTHLIKTRGQQATLRCSPISGHTSVYWYQQALGLGLQFLLWYDEGEERNRGNFPPRFSGRQFPNYSSELNVNALELEDSALYLCASSLRQTGTNYEQYFGPGTRLTVT.

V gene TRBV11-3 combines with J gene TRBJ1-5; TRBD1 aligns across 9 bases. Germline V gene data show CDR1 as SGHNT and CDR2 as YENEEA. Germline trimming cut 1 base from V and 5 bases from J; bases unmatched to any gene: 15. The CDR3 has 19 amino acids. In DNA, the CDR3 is TGTGCCAGCAGCTTAGGGGGGGACAGGGAGGCGGTATGGCATCAGCCCCAGCATTTT. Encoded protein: CASSLGGDREAVWHQPQHF.

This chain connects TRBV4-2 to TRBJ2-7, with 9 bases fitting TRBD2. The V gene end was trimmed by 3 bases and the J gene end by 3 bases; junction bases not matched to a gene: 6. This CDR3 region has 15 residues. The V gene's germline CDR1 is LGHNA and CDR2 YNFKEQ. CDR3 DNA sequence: TGTGCCAGCAGCCAGCCTGGTAGCGGGAGCTACGAGCAGTACTTC. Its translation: CASSQPGSGSYEQYF.

DNA of the CDR3: TGTGCCAGTAGTCCCCAAGCAGGATCTGGAAACACCATATATTTT. Translating gives CASSPQAGSGNTIYF. J is TRBJ1-3 and V is TRBV19, with D hard to call. Germline CDR1 and CDR2: LNHDA and SQIVND (reference sequence). Trimming cost V 5 bases and J 1 base, with 12 bases left between them. The CDR3 runs 15 residues.

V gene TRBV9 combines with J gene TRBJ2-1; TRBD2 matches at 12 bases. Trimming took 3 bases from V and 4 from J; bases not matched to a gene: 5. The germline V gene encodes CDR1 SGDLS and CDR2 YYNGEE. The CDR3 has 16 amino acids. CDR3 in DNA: TGTGCCAGCAGCGCCTCCGGGACTAGCGGGTACAATGAGCAGTTCTTC. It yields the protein CASSASGTSGYNEQFF.

The CDR3 reads CAWSVGGGQGVRETQYF. The CDR3 nucleotides read TGTGCCTGGAGTGTTGGGGGGGGACAGGGGGTGAGAGAGACCCAGTACTTC. The rearrangement joins TRBV30 to TRBJ2-5, with 11 positions matching TRBD1. The CDR3 spans 17 residues. Looked up from germline, CDR1 is GTSNPN and CDR2 is SVGIG (reference sequence). V was clipped by 0 bases and J by 4 bases; unmatched bases: 10.

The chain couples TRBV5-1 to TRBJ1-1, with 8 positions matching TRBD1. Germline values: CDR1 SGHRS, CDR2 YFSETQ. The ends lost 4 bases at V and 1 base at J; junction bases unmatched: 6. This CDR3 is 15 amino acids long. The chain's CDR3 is CASSRPGQENTEAFF. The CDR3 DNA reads TGCGCCAGCAGCAGGCCGGGACAGGAGAACACTGAAGCTTTCTTT.

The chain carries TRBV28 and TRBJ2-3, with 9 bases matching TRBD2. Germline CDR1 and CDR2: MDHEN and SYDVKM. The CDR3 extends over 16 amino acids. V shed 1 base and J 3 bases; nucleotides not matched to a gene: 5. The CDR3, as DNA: TGTGCCAGCAGTTTATATAGCGGGAGTGTGACAGATACGCAGTATTTT. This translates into CASSLYSGSVTDTQYF.

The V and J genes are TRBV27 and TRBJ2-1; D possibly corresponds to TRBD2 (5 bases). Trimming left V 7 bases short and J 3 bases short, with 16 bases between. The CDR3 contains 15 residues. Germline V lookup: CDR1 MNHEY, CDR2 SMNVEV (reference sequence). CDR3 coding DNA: TGTGCCAGCAACGGAGGTGCGCTTAACTACAATGAGCAGTTCTTC. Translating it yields CASNGGALNYNEQFF.

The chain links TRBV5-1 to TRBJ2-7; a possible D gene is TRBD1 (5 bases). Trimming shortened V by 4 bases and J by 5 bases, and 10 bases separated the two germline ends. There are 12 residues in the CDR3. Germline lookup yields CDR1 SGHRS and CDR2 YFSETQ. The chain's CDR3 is CASSQRQNEQYF. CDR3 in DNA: TGCGCCAGCAGCCAAAGACAGAACGAGCAGTACTTC.

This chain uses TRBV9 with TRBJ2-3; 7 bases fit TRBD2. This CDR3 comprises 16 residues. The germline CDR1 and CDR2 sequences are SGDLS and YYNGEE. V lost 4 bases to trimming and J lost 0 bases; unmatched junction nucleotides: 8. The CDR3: CASSPFGGESTDTQYF. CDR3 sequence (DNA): TGTGCCAGCAGCCCCTTTGGGGGGGAAAGCACAGATACGCAGTATTTT. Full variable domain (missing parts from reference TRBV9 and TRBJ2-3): DSGVTQTPKHLITATGQRVTLRCSPRSGDLSVYWYQQSLDQGLQFLIQYYNGEERAKGNILERFSAQQFPDLHSELNLSSLELGDSALYFCASSPFGGESTDTQYFGPGTRLTVL.

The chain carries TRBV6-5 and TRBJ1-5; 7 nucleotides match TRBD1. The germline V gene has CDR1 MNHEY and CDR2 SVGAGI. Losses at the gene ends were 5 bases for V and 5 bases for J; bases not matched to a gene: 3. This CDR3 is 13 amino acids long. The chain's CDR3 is CASSLDRDQPQHF. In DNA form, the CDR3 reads TGTGCCAGCAGTCTCGACAGGGATCAGCCCCAGCATTTT.

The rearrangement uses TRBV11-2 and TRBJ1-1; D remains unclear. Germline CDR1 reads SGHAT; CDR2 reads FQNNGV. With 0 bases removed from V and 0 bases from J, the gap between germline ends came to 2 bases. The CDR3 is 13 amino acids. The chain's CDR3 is CASSLDLNTEAFF. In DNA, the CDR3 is TGTGCCAGCAGCTTAGACTTGAACACTGAAGCTTTCTTT.

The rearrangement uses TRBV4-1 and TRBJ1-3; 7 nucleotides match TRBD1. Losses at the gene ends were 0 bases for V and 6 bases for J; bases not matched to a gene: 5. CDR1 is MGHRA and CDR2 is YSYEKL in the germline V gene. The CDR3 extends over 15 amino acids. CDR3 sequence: CASSQDRQGPNTIYF. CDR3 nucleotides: TGCGCCAGCAGCCAAGATCGACAGGGCCCAAACACCATATATTTT.

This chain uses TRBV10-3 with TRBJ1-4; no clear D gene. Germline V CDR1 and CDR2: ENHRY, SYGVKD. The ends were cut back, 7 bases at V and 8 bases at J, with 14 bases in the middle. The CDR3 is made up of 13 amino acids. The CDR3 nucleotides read TGTGCCATCACTCCCGACCCCAGGGAAAAACTGTTTTTT. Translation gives CAITPDPREKLFF.

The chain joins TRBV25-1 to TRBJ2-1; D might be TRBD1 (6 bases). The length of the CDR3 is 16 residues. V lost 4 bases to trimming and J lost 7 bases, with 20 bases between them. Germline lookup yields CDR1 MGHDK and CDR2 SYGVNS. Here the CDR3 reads CASSGKTGTSPNEQFF. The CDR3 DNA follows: TGTGCCAGCAGTGGAAAAACCGGGACAAGTCCGAATGAGCAGTTCTTC. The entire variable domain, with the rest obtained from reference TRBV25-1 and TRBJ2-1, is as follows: EADIYQTPRYLVIGTGKKITLECSQTMGHDKMYWYQQDPGMELHLIHYSYGVNSTEKGDLSSESTVSRIRTEHFPLTLESARPSHTSQYLCASSGKTGTSPNEQFFGPGTRLTVL.

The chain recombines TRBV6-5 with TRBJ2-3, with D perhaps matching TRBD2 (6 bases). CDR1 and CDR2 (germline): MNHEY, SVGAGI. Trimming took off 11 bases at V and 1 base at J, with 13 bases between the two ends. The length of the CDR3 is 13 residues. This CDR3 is CAAGGRGTDTQYF. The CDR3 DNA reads TGTGCCGCCGGGGGAAGGGGCACAGATACGCAGTATTTT.

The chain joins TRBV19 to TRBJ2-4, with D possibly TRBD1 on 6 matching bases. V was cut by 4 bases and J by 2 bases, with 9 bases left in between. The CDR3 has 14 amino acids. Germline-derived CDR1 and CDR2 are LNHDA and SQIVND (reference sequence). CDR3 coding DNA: TGTGCCAGTAGTAGAGGGGGTTCCAAAAACATTCAGTACTTC. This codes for CASSRGGSKNIQYF.

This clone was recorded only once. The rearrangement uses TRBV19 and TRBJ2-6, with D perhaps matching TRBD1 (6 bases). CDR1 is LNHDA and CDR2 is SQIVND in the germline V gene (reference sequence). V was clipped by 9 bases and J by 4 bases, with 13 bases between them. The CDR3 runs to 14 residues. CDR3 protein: CASLSGAGANVLTF. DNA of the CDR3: TGTGCCAGCTTGTCAGGGGCCGGGGCCAACGTCCTGACTTTC.

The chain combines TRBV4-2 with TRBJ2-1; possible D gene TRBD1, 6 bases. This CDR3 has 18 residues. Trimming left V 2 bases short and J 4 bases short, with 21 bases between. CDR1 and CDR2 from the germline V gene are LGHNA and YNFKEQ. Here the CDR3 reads CASSQYPPGAAVYNEQFF. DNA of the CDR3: TGTGCCAGCAGCCAATACCCGCCAGGGGCCGCAGTTTACAATGAGCAGTTCTTC.

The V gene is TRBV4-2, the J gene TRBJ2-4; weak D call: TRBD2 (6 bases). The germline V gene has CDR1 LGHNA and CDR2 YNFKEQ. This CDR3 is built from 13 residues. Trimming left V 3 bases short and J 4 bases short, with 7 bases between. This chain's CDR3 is CASSQEGKNIQYF. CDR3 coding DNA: TGTGCCAGCAGCCAGGAGGGAAAAAACATTCAGTACTTC.

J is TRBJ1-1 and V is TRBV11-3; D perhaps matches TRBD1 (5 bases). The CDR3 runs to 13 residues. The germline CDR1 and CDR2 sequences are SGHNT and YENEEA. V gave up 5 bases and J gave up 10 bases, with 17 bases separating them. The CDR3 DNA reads TGTGCCAGCAGCCCCCACCCGGGCCAGGGAGCTTTCTTT. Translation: CASSPHPGQGAFF.

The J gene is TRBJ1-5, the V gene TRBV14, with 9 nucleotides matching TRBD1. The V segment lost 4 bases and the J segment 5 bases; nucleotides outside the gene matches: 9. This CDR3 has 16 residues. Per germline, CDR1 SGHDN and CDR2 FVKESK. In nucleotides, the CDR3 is TGTGCCAGCAGCCTTCGATTACAGGGGGCCGATCAGCCCCAGCATTTT. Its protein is CASSLRLQGADQPQHF.

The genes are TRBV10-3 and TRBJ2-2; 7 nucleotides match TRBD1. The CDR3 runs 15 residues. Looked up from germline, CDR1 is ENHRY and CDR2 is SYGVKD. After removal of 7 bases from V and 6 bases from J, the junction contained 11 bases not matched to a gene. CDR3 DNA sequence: TGTGCCATCAAGACAGGGATTGTGATGGCCGGGGAGCTGTTTTTT. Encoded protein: CAIKTGIVMAGELFF.

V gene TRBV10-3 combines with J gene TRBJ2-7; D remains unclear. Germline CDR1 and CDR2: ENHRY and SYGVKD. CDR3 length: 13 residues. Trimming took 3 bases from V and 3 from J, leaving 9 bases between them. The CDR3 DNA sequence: TGTGCCATCAGTGAAGAGAGCTACTACGAGCAGTACTTC. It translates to CAISEESYYEQYF.

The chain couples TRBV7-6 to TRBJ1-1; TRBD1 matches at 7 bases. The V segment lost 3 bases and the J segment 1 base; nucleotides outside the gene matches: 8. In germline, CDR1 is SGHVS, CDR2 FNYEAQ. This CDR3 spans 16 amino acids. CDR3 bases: TGTGCCAGCAGCTTGGGTGTACAGGGGCCGAACACTGAAGCTTTCTTT. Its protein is CASSLGVQGPNTEAFF.

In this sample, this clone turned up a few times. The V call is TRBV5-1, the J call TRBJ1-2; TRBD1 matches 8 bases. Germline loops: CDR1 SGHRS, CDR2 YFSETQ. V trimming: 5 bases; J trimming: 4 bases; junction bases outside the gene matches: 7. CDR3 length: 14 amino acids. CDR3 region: CASRRDRTSYGYTF. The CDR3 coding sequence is TGCGCCAGCAGAAGGGACAGGACCTCCTATGGCTACACCTTC.

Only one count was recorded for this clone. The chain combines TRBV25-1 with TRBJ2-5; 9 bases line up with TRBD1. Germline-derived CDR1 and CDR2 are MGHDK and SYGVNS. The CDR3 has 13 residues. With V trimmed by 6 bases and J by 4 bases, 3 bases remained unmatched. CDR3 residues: CASSGTGLETQYF. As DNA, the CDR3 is TGTGCCAGCAGCGGGACAGGGTTAGAGACCCAGTACTTC. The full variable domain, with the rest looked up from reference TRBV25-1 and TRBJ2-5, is EADIYQTPRYLVIGTGKKITLECSQTMGHDKMYWYQQDPGMELHLIHYSYGVNSTEKGDLSSESTVSRIRTEHFPLTLESARPSHTSQYLCASSGTGLETQYFGPGTRLLVL.

The CDR3 loop is CASSLGQGPPQHF. CDR3 DNA sequence: TGTGCCAGCAGCTTAGGACAGGGGCCGCCCCAGCATTTT. The rearrangement links TRBV7-6 to TRBJ1-5; 8 bases are shared with TRBD1. V lost 1 base, J lost 9 bases, and 2 bases stayed unmatched. The CDR3 contains 13 residues. The germline CDR1 and CDR2 sequences are SGHVS and FNYEAQ.